This TCR beta chain originates from a study of blood T cell repertoires in COVID-19. About the research overall: Spain, Italy and the United States supplied samples that represented acute and convalescent COVID-19.

This table comes from immunoSEQ multiplex PCR, and its TCRdb copy is limited to in-frame clones, with some not included. The repertoire holds some 150,000 clones, with 84% as singletons. The CDR3 is 18 amino acids. Germline CDR1 and CDR2: KGHSH and LQKENI. The V and J ends lost 6 bases and 1 base, in that order; junction bases with no gene match: 16. The sample consisted of PBMCs or T cells enriched from blood (not recorded which). The receptor's source is a woman aged 50 to 65 who had been exposed to COVID-19. The chain carries TRBV18 and TRBJ1-1, with 8 nucleotides matching TRBD1. The CDR3 here is CASSQGQGLGPRNTEAFF. CDR3 DNA: TGTGCCAGCTCCCAAGGACAGGGCCTGGGGCCCAGGAACACTGAAGCTTTCTTT.